This T cell receptor beta chain stems from a study of T cell responses to AZD1222 COVID-19 vaccine. Germline CDR1 SGHTA, CDR2 FQGTGA. V shed 0 bases, J shed 9 bases, and the junction held 5 bases outside the gene matches. This CDR3 has 14 amino acids. Here immunoSEQ multiplex PCR was the method, and the copy in TCRdb shows in-frame clones only, minus some. This sample has about 83,000 clones; around 87% occur once, and the top ten carry more than 4.5%. The receptor comes from an adult in good health. The V and J genes are TRBV7-3 and TRBJ2-1, with 7 bases matching TRBD1. This specimen consisted of peripheral blood, obtained on day 0 of MenACWY control vaccination. CDR3 coding DNA: TGTGCCAGCAGCTTAACGTGGGCAGGGGGTGAGCAGTTCTTC. This translates into CASSLTWAGGEQFF.